This TCR beta chain was profiled in a study of beta chain features in type 1 diabetes (dated by TCRdb to the late 2010s). Regarding the complete study: Patients and healthy donors did not differ in mean age, gender distribution, total cell number or subset yield. A total of over 90,000,000 sorted cells were examined across all samples, and a strong correlation was observed between cell number per subset and RNA yield. In the study, TCRB repertoires of sorted circulating CD4+ T cell subsets from recently diagnosed type 1 diabetes patients were compared with those of matched healthy donors. Naive and central memory subsets were obtained from all 30 or so donors, but regulatory and stem cell-like memory subsets were isolated from only 8 patients and roughly eight healthy donors. Here is what the overall study found, with its caveats: Only small numbers of individuals were included in the HLA sub-analyses, which left unresolved whether HLA type had any influence on TCRB rearrangement. Naive, central memory and regulatory TCRB repertoires appeared more similar among patients than among healthy donors. Shorter templates might be favored by PCR, yet because patient and control samples were amplified and corrected together, any such skew would affect both groups equally. Because cDNA was sequenced instead of genomic DNA, activated cells with high expression could be over-represented, although the groups did not differ in activation or CD3 levels. Fewer insertions and more nucleotide deletions at VDJ recombination sites were observed in patients with type 1 diabetes, implying thymic rearrangement abnormalities. In all four CD4+ subsets, TCRB CDR3 length was moderately but significantly shorter in type 1 diabetes patients.

A word on this clone: Its antigen remains undetermined. Base qualities are not recorded, but no much larger clone differs from it by a single base.

Each donor gave one peripheral blood draw, roughly 0.11 L on average, collected into heparinised tubes. A BD FACSAria II was used to sort naive, central memory, regulatory and stem cell-like memory CD4+ T cells with a panel that included CD45RO, CCR7, CD25, CD127, CD95 and CD27. All sorted populations exceeded 98% purity. PBMCs were separated immediately by Lymphoprep density gradient centrifugation and were stained directly, without being cultured. So that batch effects would be minimized, each experiment stained and sorted samples in pairs, pairing one healthy donor with one patient. The entire isolated RNA was reverse transcribed using the High Capacity cDNA Reverse Transcription Kit, and thus expressed TCRB transcripts were sequenced. Naive, central memory and regulatory T cell samples underwent deep immunoSEQ sequencing, averaging around 3.6 million total reads per sample. Sorted cells were lysed in RLT buffer, and RNA was extracted using DNase-treated RNeasy Micro or Mini kits according to cell number. To prevent cross-contamination, every cell subset was processed on its own, while patient and healthy donor samples were processed together. The immunoSEQ multiplex PCR was used to amplify TCRB sequences from cDNA, generating 87-bp fragments that spanned the CDR3 region. The amplicons were sequenced using the Illumina HiSeq platform. In the authors' own workflow: PCR bias was corrected computationally using synthetic template baselines, and reads within Hamming distance 2 were collapsed, with unmergeable singletons discarded. Reads were aligned to IMGT to assign V, D and J genes, CDR3 length, and insertions or deletions at six rearrangement sites. Within each subset, clonotype counts were normalized to the number of sorted cells before true diversity and Gini coefficients were calculated with the tcR R package. The overlap coefficient, calculated on TCRB nucleotide sequences, was used to measure repertoire sharing. Out-of-frame TCRB sequences from naive cells were analyzed to stand in for the pre-selection repertoire. The table was pulled from immuneACCESS by TCRdb, which kept in-frame rearrangements only. Such tables lose some clones; where checked, under half of the loss comes from unresolved V genes, and the rest has no known cause. V, J and clone size are those of that table, while D and trimming were read from the DNA. The sample contains a few hundred thousand clones, 16% of them found a single time. Of the sample, approximately 0.081% is held by the ten largest clones.

The germline V gene (reference sequence) sets CDR1 to MNHEY and CDR2 to SMNVEV. The CDR3 starts with the cysteine, ends with the phenylalanine, and has 15 residues. The read is trimmed to its CDR3 DNA, 45 bases read in frame from base 1. V lost 2 bases and J lost 0 bases; the stretch between them is 9 bases long. The source of this sequence is a man aged 25 to 40 with type 1 diabetes. The sequence is built from TRBV27 and TRBJ2-3, and possibly TRBD2, on 5 matching bases. The specimen sequenced was naive CD4+ T cells from blood. The cell subset or site tag for this specimen amounts to: true naive CD4+ T cells. CDR3 protein: CASSLGLLSTDTQYF. The sequence in DNA is TGTGCCAGCAGTTTAGGACTCCTCAGCACAGATACGCAGTATTTT.